The present entry profiles one TCR beta chain with its context. Its antigen remains undetermined. The input lacks base qualities; no much larger clone sits a single base away. Via the germline V gene, CDR1 is MNHEY and CDR2 SVGAGI. Germline trimming: 4 bases from V, 4 bases from J; junction bases outside gene matches: 6. Inclusive of the bounding cysteine and phenylalanine, the CDR3 is 15 residues long. Left in the record is the CDR3 DNA by itself, 45 bases read in frame from the first base. These data come from a study of CD4 T cell repertoires and nickel (dated by TCRdb to about 2020). The method was RT-PCR. The listed sequencing device is Illumina MiSeq. TCRdb reran the public reads through fastp at Q25 and MiXCR, keeping productive beta chains. Rows are unified per CDR3 protein, each entry keeping the most common DNA and genes. The sample contains about 480 distinct CDR3 sequences, more than 65% of them found a single time. The top ten clones comprise around 6.3% of the sample.

The rearrangement joined TRBV6-5 to TRBJ2-5; TRBD1 aligns with 10 central bases. The sample consisted of CD4+ T cells from blood, not recorded whether cultured. The sequence was collected from a human donor in a nickel allergy study, with or without nickel allergy (not recorded which). It is not recorded whether this sample comes from one donor or several. This receptor has the CDR3 CASSSPGQGRETQYF. The DNA is TGTGCCAGCAGTTCTCCGGGACAGGGGAGAGAGACCCAGTACTTC.